A single sample gave rise to the 19 T cell receptor beta chains below, sequenced in a study of CD8+CD57+ T cells in acquired aplastic anemia. The template used for profiling TCR beta VDJ and CDR3 was genomic DNA. TCRdb redid the calling of the reads with MiXCR, one entry per CDR3 protein. Altogether some 410,000 distinct CDR3 sequences are present, roughly 64% being singletons, with the ten largest covering 3.5% to 4.5%. The sample consisted of sorted CD4+, CD8+, or CD8+CD57+ T cells (not recorded which) from PBMCs. These receptors came from a human donor in good health, serving as a control.

This chain connects TRBV20-1 to TRBJ1-5; unclear D gene. The length of the CDR3 is 13 residues. V was trimmed by 6 bases and J by 11 bases, leaving 20 bases between them. Germline-derived CDR1 and CDR2 are DFQATT and SNEGSKA (reference sequence). DNA of the CDR3: TGCAGTGCAACTGCAGGAAAAGTCACAGCCCAGCATTTT. Translated: CSATAGKVTAQHF.

This clonotype showed up just a few times. V usage is TRBV10-2 and J usage is TRBJ2-7; 7 nucleotides align to TRBD1. The trim removed 6 bases at V and 3 bases at J, leaving 11 bases unmatched. Germline CDR1 WSHSY, CDR2 SAAADI. The CDR3 is made up of 15 amino acids. In DNA, the CDR3 is TGCGCCAGCAGGACCGACAGGGCCTCGTTCTACGAGCAGTACTTC. Amino acid sequence: CASRTDRASFYEQYF.

The chain is built from TRBV6-2 or TRBV6-3 and TRBJ1-3; the D is unclear. Trimming shortened V by 7 bases and J by 2 bases, and 18 bases separated the two germline ends. In germline, CDR1 is MNHEY, CDR2 SVGEGT. The CDR3 runs 16 residues. The CDR3 DNA reads TGTGCCAGCACTCCTGGGGATACGAGGGCTGGAAACACCATATATTTT. As protein: CASTPGDTRAGNTIYF.

This clonotype came up many times. The gene calls are TRBV7-2 and TRBJ1-6; D gene ambiguous. Per germline, CDR1 SGHTA and CDR2 FQGNSA. Trimming took off 0 bases at V and 5 bases at J, with 11 bases between the two ends. This CDR3 spans 16 amino acids. The CDR3 DNA reads TGTGCCAGCAGCTTAGCAGGAAGTCTAAATAATTCACCCCTCCACTTT. This codes for CASSLAGSLNNSPLHF.

Concerning this clonotype itself: This may be a read error, as it is one base from a much larger clone. The CDR3 does not close with the conserved phenylalanine or tryptophan, likely indicating a read error. The V and J genes are TRBV7-2 and TRBJ1-1, with D possibly TRBD1 on 6 matching bases. The CDR3 is made up of 14 amino acids. CDR1 and CDR2 from the germline V gene are SGHTA and FQGNSA. CDR3 in amino acids: CAGGAGRGGTEAFL. CDR3 nucleotides: TGTGCAGGGGGGGCGGGAAGGGGGGGGACTGAAGCTTTCCTT.

The chain couples TRBV7-2 to TRBJ2-5; TRBD2 aligns across 10 bases. The CDR3 sequence is 18 residues long. With 6 bases clipped from V and 5 bases from J, the junction kept 18 bases outside the gene matches. Germline V gene lookup returns CDR1 SGHTA and CDR2 FQGNSA. CDR3 sequence (DNA): TGTGCCAGCAGGGTGGCGCTAGCGGGGGCGTTTCGTGGGGAGACCCAGTACTTC. Translating it yields CASRVALAGAFRGETQYF.

This chain joins TRBV11-2 and TRBJ2-7, with D possibly being TRBD1 (6 bases). CDR1 and CDR2 from the germline V gene are SGHAT and FQNNGV. The CDR3 is made up of 14 amino acids. Trimming pared 5 bases from V and 3 bases from J, leaving 14 bases between. The CDR3 sequence: CASSGRTENYEQYV. The CDR3 DNA sequence: TGTGCCAGCAGCGGACGGACAGAAAACTACGAGCAGTACGTC.

The rearrangement joins TRBV5-4 to TRBJ1-3, with a possible D match to TRBD1 (5 bases). There are 14 residues in the CDR3. V lost 0 bases and J 9 bases, leaving 13 bases between the germline ends. Germline V gene sequence: CDR1 SGHNT, CDR2 YYREEE (reference sequence). The CDR3 sequence: CASSLETAGGTIYF. The CDR3 bases are TGTGCCAGCAGCTTGGAAACAGCCGGGGGCACCATATATTTT.

This chain links TRBV20-1 with TRBJ2-5, with TRBD2 identical over 15 bases. In germline, CDR1 is DFQATT, CDR2 SNEGSKA (reference sequence). With 0 bases clipped from V and 7 bases from J, the junction kept 9 bases outside the gene matches. This CDR3 has 17 residues. The CDR3 DNA sequence: TGCAGTGCTAGAGATTCGGGACTAGCGGGGGGTAAGGCGACCCAGTACTTC. It encodes CSARDSGLAGGKATQYF.

The chain is built from TRBV9 and TRBJ2-2, with D possibly TRBD2 on 7 matching bases. V was cut by 4 bases and J by 15 bases, with 25 bases left in between. Germline values: CDR1 SGDLS, CDR2 YYNGEE. This CDR3 is 15 amino acids long. The CDR3 protein is CASSPGGRNAFFVFF. The CDR3 DNA sequence: TGTGCCAGCAGCCCGGGGGGCCGGAATGCCTTCTTTGTGTTTTTT.

A word on this clonotype: The junction does not match germline at one end; this may be a read error. The rearrangement links TRBV12-3 or TRBV12-4 to TRBJ1-2; D is undetermined. The CDR3 has 15 amino acids. The CDR3, as DNA: TGTGCCACCAGTCGCCCCGTCCACGGTGATGATGGCTACACCTTC. Its protein is CATSRPVHGDDGYTF.

The V call is TRBV2, the J call TRBJ2-1, with TRBD1 matching over 7 bases. The DNA matches TRBJ1-1 better at its end, which makes the J call doubtful. The CDR3 has 13 amino acids. CDR1 is SNHLY, CDR2 FYNNEI, per germline. The CDR3 here is CASRYRGIKLAFF. The CDR3 DNA sequence: TGTGCCAGCAGATACAGGGGAATCAAGTTGGCTTTCTTT.

The rearrangement joins TRBV9 to TRBJ2-7, with a tentative D call TRBD2 (6 bases). This CDR3 spans 13 amino acids. The V gene's germline CDR1 is SGDLS and CDR2 YYNGEE. V lost 5 bases and J 12 bases, leaving 21 bases between the germline ends. CDR3 protein: CASRGPTRGAMYV. The CDR3 nucleotides are TGTGCCAGCAGGGGCCCAACCCGCGGGGCTATGTACGTC.

Regarding this clonotype: An end of the junction differs from the germline gene, which may be a read error. This chain uses TRBV9 with TRBJ1-1, with D unresolved. There are 13 residues in the CDR3. Germline CDR1 SGDLS, CDR2 YYNGEE. The chain's CDR3 is CASSVVPNTEAFF. As DNA, the CDR3 is TGTGCCAGCAGCGTAGTTCCGAACACTGAGGCTTTCTTT.

The table lists this clonotype with a count of one. A read error is possible here, since a much larger clone lies one base away. This chain links TRBV6-2 or TRBV6-3 with TRBJ2-3; D is perhaps TRBD2 (7 bases). Germline V gene lookup returns CDR1 MNHEY and CDR2 SVGEGT. Trimming took 2 bases from V and 4 from J, leaving 22 bases between them. The CDR3 has 18 amino acids. This CDR3 is CASSYPMAGGGYADTQYF. The CDR3 DNA reads as TGTGCCAGCAGTTACCCCATGGCCGGCGGGGGCTACGCAGATACGCAGTATTTT.

The V call is TRBV7-9, the J call TRBJ1-2; D uncertain. The germline CDR1 and CDR2 sequences are SEHNR and FQNEAQ (reference sequence). The V gene lost 3 bases and the J gene lost 2 bases, with 7 bases spanning the gap. This CDR3 contains 13 residues. The CDR3 sequence is CASSFPANYGYTF. The CDR3 nucleotides read TGTGCCAGCAGCTTCCCGGCGAACTATGGCTACACCTTC.

Notes on this clonotype: One junction end does not reproduce the germline sequence, and a read error may be involved. J is TRBJ1-3 and V is TRBV7-2, with a tentative D call TRBD1 (5 bases). The germline V gene encodes CDR1 SGHTA and CDR2 FQGNSA. This CDR3 has 18 amino acids. The CDR3 nucleotides read TGTGCCAGCAGACTCCGGGGCAGGTTCGAGGACTCTGGGAACACCATATATTTT. This gives the protein CASRLRGRFEDSGNTIYF. The variable domain in full, completed from reference TRBV7-2 and TRBJ1-3, reads GAGVSQSPSNKVTEKGKDVELRCDPISGHTALYWYRQSLGQGLEFLIYFQGNSAPDKSGLPSDRFSAERTGGSVSTLTIQRTQQEDSAVYLCASRLRGRFEDSGNTIYFGEGSWLTVV.

This clonotype was observed many times. The CDR3 loop is CASSSRGGVGANVLTF. The CDR3 nucleotides read TGTGCCAGCAGTTCCCGAGGGGGCGTTGGGGCCAACGTCCTGACTTTC. The chain joins TRBV27 to TRBJ2-6; 7 nucleotides agree with TRBD1. The CDR3 runs 16 residues. Trimming removed 4 bases from V and 3 bases from J; junction bases left unmatched: 6. The germline V gene encodes CDR1 MNHEY and CDR2 SMNVEV (reference sequence).

There are many counts of this clonotype. The rearrangement uses TRBV6-2 or TRBV6-3 and TRBJ1-5, with D unresolved. Germline CDR1 is MNHEY and CDR2 is SVGEGT. This CDR3 has 14 amino acids. V lost 4 bases to trimming and J lost 7 bases, with 14 bases between them. CDR3 DNA: TGTGCCAGCAGTTCCAGCTCGGTGGAGCAGCCCCAGCATTTT. This encodes CASSSSSVEQPQHF.